In its sample, the clone carrying this T cell receptor beta chain was seen a few times. Its antigen is undetermined. These data belong to a study of cytomegalovirus exposure and HLA in healthy donors. Study background: One earlier analysis, a look at 150 million to 200 million T cells, found some 120 million unique TCR beta sequences. The study, taken as a whole, reports: TCR sequences were mostly rare, though some public TCRs occurred in many donors. A later analysis appeared to link common viral pathogens to several of the most significant clusters. A previous analysis found most TCR beta V segments productive roughly 87% or roughly 30% of the time.

The CDR3 sequence is 16 residues long. After removal of 7 bases from V and 4 bases from J, the junction contained 11 bases not matched to a gene. From germline, CDR1 is SQVTM and CDR2 ANQGSEA. PCR was performed using 60 Vbeta and 13 Jbeta primers. Assay: immunoSEQ multiplex PCR; the TCRdb copy retains only in-frame clones and omits some. The table has around 100,000 clones, 10% seen once. This rearrangement joins TRBV29-1 to TRBJ2-6; TRBD1 agrees at 9 bases. The sequence was collected from a man in his forties in good health and CMV-seropositive. The sequenced material came from PBMCs. CDR3 DNA: TGCAGCGCTTACGCCGGGACAGGGACCGGGGCCAACGTCCTGACTTTC. It specifies CSAYAGTGTGANVLTF.